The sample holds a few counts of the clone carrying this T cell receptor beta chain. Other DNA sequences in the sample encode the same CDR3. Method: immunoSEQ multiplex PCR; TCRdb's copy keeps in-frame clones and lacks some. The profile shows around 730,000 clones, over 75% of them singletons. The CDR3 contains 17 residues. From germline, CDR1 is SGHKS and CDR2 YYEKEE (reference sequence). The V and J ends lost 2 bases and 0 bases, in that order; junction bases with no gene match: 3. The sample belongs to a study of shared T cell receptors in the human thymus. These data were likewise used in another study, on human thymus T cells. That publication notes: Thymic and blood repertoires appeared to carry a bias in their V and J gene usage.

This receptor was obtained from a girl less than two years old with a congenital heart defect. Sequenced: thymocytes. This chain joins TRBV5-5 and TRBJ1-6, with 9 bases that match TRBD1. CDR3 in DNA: TGTGCCAGCAGCTTCGGACAGGGGAGCTCCTATAATTCACCCCTCCACTTT. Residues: CASSFGQGSSYNSPLHF.